This TCR beta chain comes out of a study of identifying expanded T cells in peripheral blood. Profiled with immunoSEQ multiplex PCR; TCRdb holds only in-frame clones, not every one. The sample consists of tens of thousands of clones, roughly 86% of them appearing once. Germline CDR1 GTSNPN, CDR2 SVGIG (reference sequence). CDR3 length: 13 residues. Between the trimmed V and J ends, which lost 0 bases and 4 bases, there was a span of 7 bases. The V gene is TRBV30, the J gene TRBJ1-5; D gene ambiguous. The clonotype originates from a person between 18 and 75 years old in good health. Sequenced: blood. DNA of the CDR3: TGTGCCTGGAGTGTACTGCGGAATCAGCCCCAGCATTTT. This gives the protein CAWSVLRNQPQHF.